Given below is one T cell receptor (beta chain) in context. The data were taken from a study of OX40 agonist ivuxolimab in advanced cancers. Overall study: The drug used for patients, ivuxolimab, was an agonistic anti-OX40 (CD134) antibody. Dose-escalation patients' cancers were hepatocellular carcinoma, melanoma, renal cell or head and neck cancer.

Autoimmune disease history or systemic immunosuppression led to patients being barred. The CDR3 is made up of 13 amino acids. Germline V CDR1 and CDR2: MGHDK, SYGVNS. Trimming took off 4 bases at V and 9 bases at J, with 10 bases between the two ends. Sequenced by immunoSEQ multiplex PCR; TCRdb stores in-frame clones only, minus some. The sample lists about 35,000 clones, 65% to 80% occurring once. The gene calls are TRBV25-1 and TRBJ1-6; D may be TRBD1 (5 bases). This sequence was found in an adult with an advanced solid tumor such as melanoma, head and neck, liver or kidney cancer. The sample consisted of CD4+ or CD8+ T cells sorted from blood, taken in a trial of the OX40 agonist ivuxolimab. The CDR3 spells CASSVDSSSPLHF. As DNA, the CDR3 is TGTGCCAGCAGTGTTGACAGCTCTTCACCCCTCCACTTT.